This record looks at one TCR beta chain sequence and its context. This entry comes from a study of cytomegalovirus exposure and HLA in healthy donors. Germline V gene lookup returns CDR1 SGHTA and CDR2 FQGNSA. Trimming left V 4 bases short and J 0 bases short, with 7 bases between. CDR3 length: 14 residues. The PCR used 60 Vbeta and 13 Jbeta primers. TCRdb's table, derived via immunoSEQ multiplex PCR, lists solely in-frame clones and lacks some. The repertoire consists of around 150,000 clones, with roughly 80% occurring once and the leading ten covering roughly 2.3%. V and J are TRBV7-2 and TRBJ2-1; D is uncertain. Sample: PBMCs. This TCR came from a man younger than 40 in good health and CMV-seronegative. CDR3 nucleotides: TGTGCCAGCAGCTCCCTGAGCTCCTACAATGAGCAGTTCTTC. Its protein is CASSSLSSYNEQFF.